This TCR beta chain was identified during a study of T cell responses to AZD1222 COVID-19 vaccine. Study information: Second-dose intervals near 4 or 12 weeks were combined. Study outcomes and limitations: Clonal diversity was possibly underestimated, and the donors were mostly white British, with more females.

Note on this clone: Its antigen is not known.

The CDR3 runs 18 residues. The V and J ends lost 4 bases and 2 bases, in that order; junction bases with no gene match: 10. Germline loops: CDR1 SGDLS, CDR2 YYNGEE. Generated by immunoSEQ multiplex PCR, the TCRdb table keeps only in-frame clones and is missing some. The table records roughly 120,000 clones, around 93% of them present only once. The rearrangement links TRBV9 to TRBJ2-6; 9 bases align to TRBD1. This sequence originates from an adult in good health. The source was peripheral blood, collected on day 0 of AZD1222 vaccination. The DNA for the CDR3 is TGTGCCAGCAGCTTACGGATAACAGGGGGCACTGGGGCCAACGTCCTGACTTTC. It is translated as CASSLRITGGTGANVLTF.